This passage covers 24 T cell receptor beta chains from one sample sequenced in a study of blood T cell repertoires in COVID-19. TCRdb keeps only in-frame clones here, not all; method: immunoSEQ multiplex PCR. The sample has approximately 140,000 clones, approximately 90% seen once. Sequenced sample: peripheral blood. The receptors shown here come from a woman between 40 and 50 years old with acute or convalescent COVID-19.

As for this clone: Other DNA sequences in this specimen translate into the identical CDR3. This chain joins TRBV28 and TRBJ1-4; TRBD1 matches 8 bases. Unmatched junction bases numbered 5, after V lost 6 bases and J lost 5 bases. The CDR3 runs 14 residues. Germline V gene lookup returns CDR1 MDHEN and CDR2 SYDVKM. This CDR3 is CASSLGQGNEKLFF. The CDR3 DNA is TGTGCCAGCAGCCTCGGACAGGGAAATGAAAAACTGTTTTTT.

There are a few counts of this clone. The V gene is TRBV19, the J gene TRBJ2-6; D perhaps matches TRBD2 (6 bases). The ends were cut back, 10 bases at V and 0 bases at J, with 16 bases in the middle. CDR1 LNHDA and CDR2 SQIVND come from the germline V gene (reference sequence). The CDR3 has 16 amino acids. CDR3 protein: CATHPRGSSGANVLTF. The CDR3 DNA reads as TGTGCCACCCACCCCCGGGGGAGCTCTGGGGCCAACGTCCTGACTTTC.

The gene calls are TRBV11-2 and TRBJ1-1; D is unclear. The ends were cut back, 5 bases at V and 7 bases at J, with 14 bases in the middle. The CDR3 extends over 13 amino acids. From germline, CDR1 is SGHAT and CDR2 FQNNGV. The CDR3 spells CASSQSSVGEAFF. The CDR3 DNA follows: TGTGCCAGCAGCCAATCTAGCGTCGGTGAAGCTTTCTTT.

This chain uses TRBV14 with TRBJ1-1; weak D call: TRBD1 (5 bases). The CDR3 is 13 amino acids. V dropped 6 bases and J dropped 2 bases, with 10 bases sitting between them. CDR1 is SGHDN, CDR2 FVKESK, per germline. CDR3 sequence (DNA): TGTGCCAGCAGTGCAGGGTATAACACTGAAGCTTTCTTT. This translates into CASSAGYNTEAFF.

The genes are TRBV4-3 and TRBJ2-6, with D maybe TRBD1 (5 bases). The CDR3 is made up of 21 amino acids. Germline V gene data show CDR1 as LGHNA and CDR2 as YSLEER. Trimming left V 4 bases short and J 1 base short, with 26 bases between. The CDR3 DNA is TGCGCCAGCAGCCTTACCTCTCGAAGCCAGGGAAAGTTTTCTGGGGCCAACGTCCTGACTTTC. Protein product: CASSLTSRSQGKFSGANVLTF.

V and J are TRBV5-1 and TRBJ1-1, with 9 bases fitting TRBD1. After removal of 4 bases from V and 3 bases from J, the junction contained 4 bases not matched to a gene. Germline V gene data show CDR1 as SGHRS and CDR2 as YFSETQ. The CDR3 runs to 14 residues. DNA for the CDR3: TGCGCCAGCAGCGCGGGACAGGGCGACACTGAAGCTTTCTTT. Amino acid sequence: CASSAGQGDTEAFF.

V gene TRBV27 combines with J gene TRBJ2-1, with TRBD2 matching over 12 bases. Trimming removed 6 bases from V and 10 bases from J; junction bases left unmatched: 10. The CDR3 is 15 residues long. The germline gives CDR1 MNHEY, CDR2 SMNVEV (reference sequence). The CDR3 coding sequence is TGTGCCAGCAGACTACTAGCGGGGGGATCGAGGGAGCAGTTCTTC. This codes for CASRLLAGGSREQFF.

This chain uses TRBV28 with TRBJ1-3; D perhaps matches TRBD1 (6 bases). The germline V gene has CDR1 MDHEN and CDR2 SYDVKM. The CDR3 extends over 18 amino acids. With 2 bases removed from V and 4 bases from J, the gap between germline ends came to 21 bases. CDR3 nucleotide sequence: TGTGCCAGCAGTTTAATTTGGGCAGGGGCAGATCAGGGAAACACCATATATTTT. This codes for CASSLIWAGADQGNTIYF.

The chain combines TRBV6-5 with TRBJ1-2; 9 bases are a match to TRBD1. Germline V lookup: CDR1 MNHEY, CDR2 SVGAGI. The CDR3 is 15 residues long. The trim removed 0 bases at V and 4 bases at J, leaving 3 bases unmatched. The CDR3, as DNA: TGTGCCAGCAGTTACTCGGGACAGGGTATCTATGGCTACACCTTC. Protein: CASSYSGQGIYGYTF.

Note on this clone: Additional DNA sequences in this sample encode the identical CDR3. The J gene is TRBJ2-1, the V gene TRBV12-3 or TRBV12-4, with D hard to call. V was pared by 5 bases and J by 7 bases, with 6 bases between. The CDR3 contains 11 residues. The CDR3 region has the DNA TGTGCCAGCAGTCTCCGTAATGAGCAGTTCTTC. This sequence encodes CASSLRNEQFF.

This clone was observed once. V gene TRBV9 combines with J gene TRBJ2-1, with TRBD2 identical over 8 bases. The CDR3 has 15 residues. The junction had 6 bases not matched to a gene; V was cut back by 4 bases and J by 3 bases. Germline CDR1 is SGDLS and CDR2 is YYNGEE. CDR3 nucleotides: TGTGCCAGCAGCCCTCGGGGGGGGATCTACAATGAGCAGTTCTTC. Its protein is CASSPRGGIYNEQFF.

The chain employs TRBV13 and TRBJ1-6, with TRBD1 as a possible D gene (5 bases). V lost 1 base to trimming and J lost 9 bases, with 10 bases between them. The CDR3 contains 14 residues. The germline V gene encodes CDR1 PRHDT and CDR2 FYEKMQ (reference sequence). CDR3 bases: TGTGCCAGCAGCTTAGACAGGTTTGGTTCACCCCTCCACTTT. It specifies CASSLDRFGSPLHF.

The chain carries TRBV9 and TRBJ2-7, with no clear D. The germline V and J ends were trimmed by 1 base and 0 bases, with 8 bases remaining between them. Germline V gene data show CDR1 as SGDLS and CDR2 as YYNGEE. This CDR3 spans 14 amino acids. For the CDR3, the DNA is TGTGCCAGCAGCGTAATGTCCAACTCCTACGAGCAGTACTTC. Its protein product is CASSVMSNSYEQYF. The variable domain in full, completed from reference TRBV9 and TRBJ2-7, reads DSGVTQTPKHLITATGQRVTLRCSPRSGDLSVYWYQQSLDQGLQFLIQYYNGEERAKGNILERFSAQQFPDLHSELNLSSLELGDSALYFCASSVMSNSYEQYFGPGTRLTVT.

The genes are TRBV25-1 and TRBJ2-5, with D possibly matching TRBD2 (6 bases). The V and J ends lost 0 bases and 2 bases respectively, with 16 bases between them. The CDR3 has 17 amino acids. Per germline, CDR1 MGHDK and CDR2 SYGVNS. CDR3 in DNA: TGTGCCAGCAGTGAATATCCAGCGGGTTACCTTCAAGAGACCCAGTACTTC. Translation gives CASSEYPAGYLQETQYF.

This CDR3 is CASRNEAGGGGEQFF. The DNA of the CDR3 is TGTGCCAGCCGCAACGAGGCGGGGGGCGGCGGTGAGCAGTTCTTC. This sequence joins TRBV2 and TRBJ2-1; 8 nucleotides line up with TRBD2. From germline, CDR1 is SNHLY and CDR2 FYNNEI. V lost 8 bases and J lost 9; bases outside the gene matches: 15. This CDR3 has 15 residues.

The chain links TRBV2 to TRBJ2-3; D may be TRBD2 (6 bases). The CDR3 is made up of 15 amino acids. Germline CDR1 SNHLY, CDR2 FYNNEI. V lost 2 bases to trimming and J lost 0 bases, with 9 bases between them. In DNA, the CDR3 is TGTGCCAGCAGTGAACGGGGAGGTAGCACAGATACGCAGTATTTT. It translates to CASSERGGSTDTQYF.

This CDR3 is CASSYGTGINQPQHF. In DNA form, the CDR3 reads TGTGCCAGCAGTTACGGGACAGGGATTAATCAGCCCCAGCATTTT. This sequence joins TRBV6-6 and TRBJ1-5, with TRBD1 matching over 9 bases. V was clipped by 2 bases and J by 4 bases; unmatched bases: 3. Germline loops: CDR1 MNHNY, CDR2 SVGAGI (reference sequence). The CDR3 runs 15 residues.

This chain links TRBV7-9 with TRBJ1-2; 7 bases agree with TRBD1. The CDR3 is 14 amino acids. The ends lost 5 bases at V and 1 base at J; junction bases unmatched: 4. Looked up from germline, CDR1 is SEHNR and CDR2 is FQNEAQ (reference sequence). CDR3 sequence reads: CASSPTGDNYGYTF. CDR3 nucleotide sequence: TGTGCCAGCAGCCCAACAGGGGATAACTATGGCTACACCTTC.

This rearrangement joins TRBV11-2 to TRBJ2-5; TRBD1 aligns across 7 bases. The CDR3 consists of 15 residues. The germline gives CDR1 SGHAT, CDR2 FQNNGV. V dropped 5 bases and J dropped 7; count of bases not matched to a gene: 13. The CDR3 DNA reads as TGTGCCAGCAGCCAATTACAGGGGCCAGAAGGGACCCAGTACTTC. Translation: CASSQLQGPEGTQYF.

This rearrangement joins TRBV30 to TRBJ1-2; D is perhaps TRBD1 (5 bases). The ends were cut back, 3 bases at V and 1 base at J, with 15 bases in the middle. The CDR3 length is 15 residues. Per germline, CDR1 GTSNPN and CDR2 SVGIG (reference sequence). The DNA for the CDR3 is TGTGCCTGGAGCTGGGGGGGTACGGGTAACTATGGCTACACCTTC. Encoded protein: CAWSWGGTGNYGYTF. The full variable domain, in which reference TRBV30 and TRBJ1-2 provide the parts outside the CDR3, is SQTIHQWPATLVQPVGSPLSLECTVEGTSNPNLYWYRQAAGRGLQLLFYSVGIGQISSEVPQNLSASRPQDRQFILSSKKLLLSDSGFYLCAWSWGGTGNYGYTFGSGTRLTVV.

This clone was detected a few times. The chain combines TRBV7-9 with TRBJ2-7, with D unclear. The germline gives CDR1 SEHNR, CDR2 FQNEAQ (reference sequence). With 5 bases removed from V and 7 bases from J, the gap between germline ends came to 9 bases. The CDR3 consists of 11 residues. CDR3 protein: CASSPDWEQYF. The CDR3 DNA reads TGTGCCAGCAGCCCCGACTGGGAGCAGTACTTC. Full variable domain (remainder filled in from reference TRBV7-9 and TRBJ2-7): DTGVSQNPRHKITKRGQNVTFRCDPISEHNRLYWYRQTLGQGPEFLTYFQNEAQLEKSRLLSDRFSAERPKGSFSTLEIQRTEQGDSAMYLCASSPDWEQYFGPGTRLTVT.

This clone was seen a handful of times. This chain connects TRBV7-3 to TRBJ1-1; tentatively, D is TRBD1 (6 bases). Trimming shortened V by 5 bases and J by 1 base, and 17 bases separated the two germline ends. The CDR3 extends over 16 amino acids. Germline V gene sequence: CDR1 SGHTA, CDR2 FQGTGA. The CDR3 sequence: CASSPVMGARNTEAFF. In nucleotides, the CDR3 is TGTGCCAGCAGCCCCGTGATGGGGGCCAGGAACACTGAAGCTTTCTTT.

This clone was recorded once. The gene calls are TRBV2 and TRBJ2-7; 7 bases fit TRBD1. This CDR3 has 10 residues. Germline V gene data show CDR1 as SNHLY and CDR2 as FYNNEI. Trimming took 11 bases from V and 7 from J; bases not matched to a gene: 5. The CDR3 sequence: CAAQGSEQYF. DNA for the CDR3: TGTGCCGCACAGGGGAGTGAGCAGTACTTC.

The chain couples TRBV4-1 to TRBJ2-2, with D possibly TRBD2 on 5 matching bases. Trimming removed 1 base from V and 6 bases from J, with 9 bases in between. The CDR3 is 14 amino acids. The germline gives CDR1 MGHRA, CDR2 YSYEKL. CDR3 residues: CASSQANGAGELFF. CDR3 bases: TGCGCCAGCAGCCAAGCAAACGGGGCCGGGGAGCTGTTTTTT.